This TCR beta chain was retrieved from a study of blood T cell repertoires in COVID-19. Study in general: The origin of the acute and convalescent COVID-19 samples was the United States, Italy and Spain. Nucleic acid was either cDNA or gDNA, and it came from T cells, B-cell-depleted T cells, or PBMCs.

Trimming removed 4 bases from V and 2 bases from J, with 15 bases in between. This CDR3 spans 15 amino acids. The germline CDR1 and CDR2 sequences are MNHEY and SMNVEV (reference sequence). It was during active infection that Seattle patients were enrolled and then longitudinally followed. The repertoire was sequenced with immunoSEQ multiplex PCR; TCRdb's copy has only in-frame clones and lacks some. The table shows fewer than 250,000 clones, with roughly 82% occurring only once. The rearrangement joins TRBV27 to TRBJ2-7; weak D call: TRBD2 (6 bases). The source of this sequence is a woman aged 55-69 years with COVID-19, enrolled during active disease. The sequenced sample consisted of peripheral blood. DNA of the CDR3: TGTGCCAGCAGTTCTGAAGGAGGGGAGGCCTACGAGCAGTACTTC. This sequence encodes CASSSEGGEAYEQYF.